These T cell receptor beta chains were read from a single sample in a study of T cell changes during pregnancy in multiple sclerosis. Clones were sequenced by immunoSEQ multiplex PCR, and TCRdb holds only the in-frame ones, with some missing. There are 90,000 or so clones in the sample; approximately 91% occur only once, and 3% to 4% lies in the top ten. The starting material was PBMCs, obtained in the first trimester of pregnancy. The receptors here all came from a female donor in good health, serving as a control in a pregnancy study. Some clones in this sample may be carry-over from other donors' samples. The CDR3 runs from the conserved cysteine through the conserved F or W. A D gene is named only where the DNA matches it firmly. Clone size is shown for a subset of rows, as once, few, many or a class of expanded clone.

d_gene: -
v_gene: TRBV30
abundance: -
j_gene: TRBJ1-5
CDR3nt: TGTGCCTGGAGTCCCTTGGCAGGCCAGCCCCAGCATTTT
CDR3aa: CAWSPLAGQPQHF

d_gene: TRBD1
v_gene: TRBV7-8
abundance: -
j_gene: TRBJ1-2
CDR3nt: TGTGCCAGCAGCCAGGACAGGGGGTATGGCTACACCTTC
CDR3aa: CASSQDRGYGYTF

d_gene: TRBD1
v_gene: TRBV11-2
abundance: -
j_gene: TRBJ1-2
CDR3nt: TGTGCCAGCAGCTTATCAGGGGGCGGATTTCTGCGTTATGGCTACACCTTC
CDR3aa: CASSLSGGGFLRYGYTF

d_gene: -
v_gene: TRBV6-1
abundance: -
j_gene: TRBJ1-1
CDR3nt: TGTGCCAGCAGACCCATACAGGCAAATGAAGCTTTCTTT
CDR3aa: CASRPIQANEAFF

d_gene: -
v_gene: TRBV25-1
abundance: -
j_gene: TRBJ1-6
CDR3nt: TGTGCCAGCAGTGAAGCAGGGAATTCACCCCTCCACTTT
CDR3aa: CASSEAGNSPLHF

d_gene: -
v_gene: TRBV9
abundance: once
j_gene: TRBJ2-5
CDR3nt: TGTGCCAGCAGCGGCGGGCGCGAAGAGACCCAGTACTTC
CDR3aa: CASSGGREETQYF

d_gene: TRBD2
v_gene: TRBV9
abundance: -
j_gene: TRBJ2-3
CDR3nt: TGTGCCAGCAGCGTCCCTGGACTAGCGGGGGGACGCCCCACAGATACGCAGTATTTT
CDR3aa: CASSVPGLAGGRPTDTQYF

d_gene: TRBD1
v_gene: TRBV5-4
abundance: -
j_gene: TRBJ2-5
CDR3nt: TGTGCCAGCAGTCATCCGGGACAGGGGAAAGAGACCCAGTACTTC
CDR3aa: CASSHPGQGKETQYF

d_gene: -
v_gene: TRBV28
abundance: -
j_gene: TRBJ1-5
CDR3nt: TGTGCCAGCAGTTTTTCAGGGAACAATCAGCCCCAGCATTTT
CDR3aa: CASSFSGNNQPQHF

d_gene: -
v_gene: TRBV11-2
abundance: -
j_gene: TRBJ2-3
CDR3nt: TGTGCCAGCAGCTTAGCTCAGGGACTCACAGATACGCAGTATTTT
CDR3aa: CASSLAQGLTDTQYF

d_gene: -
v_gene: TRBV5-8
abundance: -
j_gene: TRBJ2-5
CDR3nt: TGTGCCAGCAGCTTGCGACAGCAAGAGACCCAGTACTTC
CDR3aa: CASSLRQQETQYF

d_gene: -
v_gene: TRBV5-1
abundance: once
j_gene: TRBJ2-5
CDR3nt: TGCGCCAGCAGCTCAAGCGGTTTAGAAGAGACCCAGTACTTC
CDR3aa: CASSSSGLEETQYF

d_gene: -
v_gene: TRBV5-6
abundance: once
j_gene: TRBJ2-3
CDR3nt: TGTGCCAGCAGCTCCCGGACACTGAGAGATACGCAGTATTTT
CDR3aa: CASSSRTLRDTQYF

d_gene: -
v_gene: TRBV28
abundance: -
j_gene: TRBJ2-7
CDR3nt: TGTGCCAGCAGTTTGACGGGGGTGTACGAGCAGTACTTC
CDR3aa: CASSLTGVYEQYF

d_gene: -
v_gene: TRBV6-6
abundance: -
j_gene: TRBJ2-7
CDR3nt: TGTGCCAGCAGTTACTCAAACCGACTAAGCTACGAGCAGTACTTC
CDR3aa: CASSYSNRLSYEQYF

d_gene: TRBD2
v_gene: TRBV9
abundance: -
j_gene: TRBJ2-1
CDR3nt: TGTGCCAGCAGTGGGACTAGCGGGAACAATGAGCAGTTCTTC
CDR3aa: CASSGTSGNNEQFF

d_gene: TRBD2
v_gene: TRBV7-2
abundance: once
j_gene: TRBJ2-5
CDR3nt: TGTGCCAGCAGCCCGGGACTAGCGGAGACCCAGTACTTC
CDR3aa: CASSPGLAETQYF

d_gene: TRBD1
v_gene: TRBV5-6
abundance: -
j_gene: TRBJ1-5
CDR3nt: TGTGCCAGCAGCGTGAACAGGGGTTGGGACAATCAGCCCCAGCATTTT
CDR3aa: CASSVNRGWDNQPQHF

d_gene: TRBD1
v_gene: TRBV15
abundance: -
j_gene: TRBJ2-2
CDR3nt: TGTGCCACCAGCGGCCCGGGACAGGGTCGGACCGGGGAGCTGTTTTTT
CDR3aa: CATSGPGQGRTGELFF

d_gene: -
v_gene: TRBV9
abundance: once
j_gene: TRBJ2-3
CDR3nt: TGTGCCAGCAGGGCCCCGGGTGAAGATACGCAGTATTTT
CDR3aa: CASRAPGEDTQYF

d_gene: -
v_gene: TRBV5-1
abundance: -
j_gene: TRBJ1-6
CDR3nt: TGCGCCAGCAGTGAAGCGTCCTATAATTCACCCCTCCACTTT
CDR3aa: CASSEASYNSPLHF

d_gene: TRBD1
v_gene: TRBV7-9
abundance: -
j_gene: TRBJ2-4
CDR3nt: TGTGCCACCACCAGGGTGGACAGGGTGGTTGACATTCAGTACTTC
CDR3aa: CATTRVDRVVDIQYF

d_gene: TRBD2
v_gene: TRBV28
abundance: -
j_gene: TRBJ2-1
CDR3nt: TGTGCCAGCAGTGGGACTAGCGGGAGAGACCATTACAATGAGCAGTTCTTC
CDR3aa: CASSGTSGRDHYNEQFF

d_gene: TRBD1
v_gene: TRBV2
abundance: -
j_gene: TRBJ1-1
CDR3nt: TGTGCCAGCAGAATACAGGGGGCGGCGAACACTGAAGCTTTCTTT
CDR3aa: CASRIQGAANTEAFF

d_gene: -
v_gene: TRBV7-9
abundance: -
j_gene: TRBJ1-6
CDR3nt: TGTGCCAGCAGCCCCGGGACAAATAATTTTAATTCACCCCTCCACTTT
CDR3aa: CASSPGTNNFNSPLHF

d_gene: -
v_gene: TRBV19
abundance: -
j_gene: TRBJ2-1
CDR3nt: TGTGCCAGTAGGCTAGGATTGGGTGAGCAGTTCTTC
CDR3aa: CASRLGLGEQFF

d_gene: -
v_gene: TRBV28
abundance: -
j_gene: TRBJ1-5
CDR3nt: TGTGCCAGCAGTTTAAGGCCGCCTGGCGGTCAGCCCCAGCATTTT
CDR3aa: CASSLRPPGGQPQHF

d_gene: -
v_gene: TRBV7-9
abundance: -
j_gene: TRBJ2-5
CDR3nt: TGTGCCAGCAGCTTATTAGGCAGGGAGACCCAGTACTTC
CDR3aa: CASSLLGRETQYF

d_gene: -
v_gene: TRBV18
abundance: -
j_gene: TRBJ1-2
CDR3nt: TGTGCCAGCTCACCACGTATTATAGAACATGGCTACACCTTC
CDR3aa: CASSPRIIEHGYTF

d_gene: TRBD1
v_gene: TRBV19
abundance: -
j_gene: TRBJ2-2
CDR3nt: TGTGCCAGTATGGGACAGGGTAACACCGGGGAGCTGTTTTTT
CDR3aa: CASMGQGNTGELFF

d_gene: -
v_gene: TRBV29-1
abundance: -
j_gene: TRBJ2-2
CDR3nt: TGCAGCGTTGAGAGAGGGATGCCCGGGGAGCTGTTTTTT
CDR3aa: CSVERGMPGELFF

d_gene: TRBD1
v_gene: TRBV6-1
abundance: -
j_gene: TRBJ1-2
CDR3nt: TGTGCCAGCAGAGACAGGGTTGGCGGCTACACCTTC
CDR3aa: CASRDRVGGYTF

d_gene: TRBD1
v_gene: TRBV6-1
abundance: -
j_gene: TRBJ1-4
CDR3nt: TGTGCCAGCAGAGCCGGGACAGGGAGTGAAAAACTGTTTTTT
CDR3aa: CASRAGTGSEKLFF

d_gene: -
v_gene: TRBV28
abundance: -
j_gene: TRBJ2-3
CDR3nt: TGTGCCAGCAGTTCCCTGGACAGTTCCAGGACAGATACGCAGTATTTT
CDR3aa: CASSSLDSSRTDTQYF

d_gene: TRBD1
v_gene: TRBV28
abundance: -
j_gene: TRBJ1-1
CDR3nt: TGTGCCAGCAGTTGGGACAGGGGGGGCACTGAAGCTTTCTTT
CDR3aa: CASSWDRGGTEAFF

d_gene: -
v_gene: TRBV6-1
abundance: few
j_gene: TRBJ1-2
CDR3nt: TGTGCCAGCAGTGAAGGGTCAGTCTATGGCTACACCTTC
CDR3aa: CASSEGSVYGYTF

d_gene: TRBD2
v_gene: TRBV27
abundance: once
j_gene: TRBJ2-7
CDR3nt: TGTGCCAGCAAAAGGACTAGCGGAGAATCTACGGTAGAGCAGTACTTC
CDR3aa: CASKRTSGESTVEQYF

d_gene: TRBD1
v_gene: TRBV5-4
abundance: -
j_gene: TRBJ1-6
CDR3nt: TGTGCCAGCAGCACACAGGGGGCTTATAATTCACCCCTCCACTTT
CDR3aa: CASSTQGAYNSPLHF

d_gene: -
v_gene: TRBV18
abundance: -
j_gene: TRBJ1-1
CDR3nt: TGTGCCAGCTCACCGATCGGGGGCACTGAAGCTTTCTTT
CDR3aa: CASSPIGGTEAFF

d_gene: TRBD2
v_gene: TRBV19
abundance: -
j_gene: TRBJ2-3
CDR3nt: TGTGCCAGTAGTAATCTAGCGGGGTGGGCGGATACGCAGTATTTT
CDR3aa: CASSNLAGWADTQYF

d_gene: -
v_gene: TRBV7-6
abundance: -
j_gene: TRBJ2-1
CDR3nt: TGTGCCAGCAGCTTATCCGCACGGGCCTACAATGAGCAGTTCTTC
CDR3aa: CASSLSARAYNEQFF

d_gene: -
v_gene: TRBV11-2
abundance: -
j_gene: TRBJ2-6
CDR3nt: TGTGCCAGCAGCTTATTTATTGGGCAGCTGATCTCTGGGGCCAACGTCCTGACTTTC
CDR3aa: CASSLFIGQLISGANVLTF

d_gene: TRBD1
v_gene: TRBV6-5
abundance: -
j_gene: TRBJ2-7
CDR3nt: TGTGCCAGCAGCCTGGACAGGGAAAGCACCTACGAGCAGTACTTC
CDR3aa: CASSLDRESTYEQYF

d_gene: TRBD1
v_gene: TRBV7-2
abundance: -
j_gene: TRBJ2-7
CDR3nt: TGTGCCAGCAGCAGCGGGACAGGGAAAACCTACGAGCAGTACTTC
CDR3aa: CASSSGTGKTYEQYF

d_gene: -
v_gene: TRBV28
abundance: -
j_gene: TRBJ2-1
CDR3nt: TGTGCCAGCAGTCTCCTCGCGGGGTTAGCTGATGAGCAGTTCTTC
CDR3aa: CASSLLAGLADEQFF

d_gene: -
v_gene: TRBV6-5
abundance: -
j_gene: TRBJ1-2
CDR3nt: TGTGCCAGCAGTTACGGGGGGGCGCCTGTCTATGGCTACACCTTC
CDR3aa: CASSYGGAPVYGYTF

d_gene: -
v_gene: TRBV5-8
abundance: -
j_gene: TRBJ1-2
CDR3nt: TGTGCCAGCAGCCCGGGGACATCCTATGGCTACACCTTC
CDR3aa: CASSPGTSYGYTF

d_gene: TRBD2
v_gene: TRBV18
abundance: once
j_gene: TRBJ2-5
CDR3nt: TGTGCCAGCTCACCACCCCCGGGAGCGGGGGAAGAGACCCAGTACTTC
CDR3aa: CASSPPPGAGEETQYF

d_gene: TRBD1
v_gene: TRBV9
abundance: -
j_gene: TRBJ2-3
CDR3nt: TGTGCCAGCAGCGCGACAGGGGGCAGGACAGATACGCAGTATTTT
CDR3aa: CASSATGGRTDTQYF

d_gene: -
v_gene: TRBV18
abundance: -
j_gene: TRBJ2-1
CDR3nt: TGTGCCAGCTCACAGGTATCCGGGAGCGGTCTGAATGAGCAGTTCTTC
CDR3aa: CASSQVSGSGLNEQFF

d_gene: TRBD1
v_gene: TRBV27
abundance: -
j_gene: TRBJ1-2
CDR3nt: TGTGCCAGCAGTTTATCAAGGGGGCTCGGCTACACCTTC
CDR3aa: CASSLSRGLGYTF

d_gene: TRBD1
v_gene: TRBV27
abundance: once
j_gene: TRBJ2-1
CDR3nt: TGTGCCAGCAGTTTAATCGGACAGGAAGGAAGCTCCTACAATGAGCAGTTCTTC
CDR3aa: CASSLIGQEGSSYNEQFF

d_gene: -
v_gene: TRBV19
abundance: -
j_gene: TRBJ2-7
CDR3nt: TGTGCCAGCCTAGAAGGGAGTAGCAACGAGCAGTACTTC
CDR3aa: CASLEGSSNEQYF

d_gene: TRBD1
v_gene: TRBV10-3
abundance: -
j_gene: TRBJ2-7
CDR3nt: TGTGCCATCGGACAGGGCTACGAGCAGTACTTC
CDR3aa: CAIGQGYEQYF

d_gene: -
v_gene: TRBV7-9
abundance: once
j_gene: TRBJ1-2
CDR3nt: TGTGCCAGCAGCTTTGACCAGGGTTTGTATGGCTACACCTTC
CDR3aa: CASSFDQGLYGYTF

d_gene: TRBD1
v_gene: TRBV5-1
abundance: -
j_gene: TRBJ1-2
CDR3nt: TGCGCCAGCAGCTTGTGGACAGGGGTGGGCTATGGCTACACCTTC
CDR3aa: CASSLWTGVGYGYTF

d_gene: -
v_gene: TRBV2
abundance: -
j_gene: TRBJ2-5
CDR3nt: TGTGCCAGCATGCAGGGAGAGACCCAGTACTTC
CDR3aa: CASMQGETQYF

d_gene: -
v_gene: TRBV4-1
abundance: few
j_gene: TRBJ1-2
CDR3nt: TGCGCCAGCAGCCAAGAAGGGGGGGTCCTTAGAGGCTACACCTTC
CDR3aa: CASSQEGGVLRGYTF

d_gene: TRBD2
v_gene: TRBV19
abundance: -
j_gene: TRBJ2-2
CDR3nt: TGTGCCAGTAGTATAGTGACTAGCGGGCTGAACACCGGGGAGCTGTTTTTT
CDR3aa: CASSIVTSGLNTGELFF

d_gene: TRBD1
v_gene: TRBV6-1
abundance: -
j_gene: TRBJ2-7
CDR3nt: TGTGCCAGCAGTGCCCGACTCTCCGGACCCACAGGGGACGAGCAGTACTTC
CDR3aa: CASSARLSGPTGDEQYF